The present T cell receptor (beta chain) was sequenced within a study of OX40 agonist ivuxolimab in advanced cancers. Regarding the study in general: Ivuxolimab, which targeted the costimulatory receptor OX40 (CD134), was an agonistic, fully human IgG2 monoclonal antibody. Intravenous ivuxolimab was administered to patients every 2 weeks at six dose levels: 0.01, 0.1, 0.3, 1.5, 3 and 10 mg/kg. Of the roughly 52 patients in dose escalation, some 19 had hepatocellular carcinoma, some 15 had melanoma, 9 had renal cell carcinoma and 9 had head and neck cancer. In the dose-escalation cohort, around 80% of patients were male, and the mean age was around 65 years with a range of roughly 23 to 79. Patients were allowed to have had prior anti-PD-1, anti-PD-L1 or anti-CTLA-4 therapy, and roughly 40% of the dose-escalation patients had been treated with checkpoint inhibitors. Partial responses were achieved by three dose-escalation patients, of whom one had hepatocellular carcinoma and two had cutaneous melanoma. Peripheral TCRbeta sequencing was intended to test whether TCR sequence diversity was altered and clonal T-cell expansion was caused by ivuxolimab. The paper covers the monotherapy dose-escalation part of the phase I ivuxolimab trial, which included N ≈ 50 patients. General findings and caveats noted by the study authors: Which antigens the clonally expanded peripheral T cells were specific for was not determined. In the 0.1-3.0 mg/kg groups, partial responders were among the patients with the lowest normalized peripheral clonal expansion, particularly in CD8+ T cells. Low levels of normalized T-cell clonal expansion were also shown by some nonresponding patients. At doses of 0.1 to 3.0 mg/kg, clonal expansion of both CD4+ and CD8+ blood T cells was observed from baseline to week 6. On average, CD8+ T cells showed more expanded clones than CD4+ T cells after ivuxolimab.

Patients with a history of autoimmune disease or receiving systemic immunosuppression were excluded from the trial. Peripheral blood for TCR sequencing was collected from all dose cohorts at baseline, on cycle 4 day 1, and on cycle 7 day 1. Samples came from an open-label, multicenter, first-in-human phase I dose-escalation trial of ivuxolimab. Adults with locally advanced or metastatic head and neck squamous cell, hepatocellular, melanoma or renal cell carcinoma were enrolled in the trial. Before TCR sequencing, CD4+ T cells and CD8+ T cells were sorted from peripheral blood as separate populations. Turning to this clone: Its target antigen remains unknown. Base qualities are missing; no much larger clone stands one base away.

CDR1 and CDR2, looked up from the germline V gene (reference sequence), are SEHNR and FQNEAQ. The CDR3, cysteine through phenylalanine, is 19 amino acids long. Only the CDR3 DNA is retained, 57 bases long and in frame from the first base. V loses 5 bases at its end and J loses 0 bases; junction bases beyond the gene matches: 16. Genomic DNA was extracted from sorted cells for sequencing of the TCRbeta CDR3 region. The immunoSEQ Assay was used for sequencing of TCRbeta CDR3 regions. TCRdb obtained this table from immuneACCESS and retained in-frame rearrangements with V and J assigned. These tables miss some clones; where compared with another copy, unresolved V genes account for less than half of the shortfall, and the remainder is unexplained. The sample data list tens of thousands of clones, and approximately 80% of these were observed just once. The ten biggest clones cover under 7% of the sample.

The sequencing here drew on CD4+ or CD8+ T cells sorted from blood, taken in a trial of the OX40 agonist ivuxolimab. The chain is made from TRBV7-9 and TRBJ2-5, with 9 central nucleotides matching TRBD2. The sequence derives from an adult with an advanced solid tumor such as melanoma, head and neck, liver or kidney cancer. The CDR3 reads as follows: CASSPVGGWLAGHQETQYF. The DNA sequence is TGTGCCAGCAGCCCAGTGGGGGGTTGGCTAGCGGGACACCAAGAGACCCAGTACTTC.